This T cell receptor (beta chain) was identified in a study of cytomegalovirus exposure and HLA in healthy donors. General study findings and limits: A list of 150 or so TCR beta chains associated with cytomegalovirus was given. An assumption of roughly uniform sequencing depth across donors underlay the presence/absence analyses. Confirmation was obtained in vitro that three CMV-associated chains are specific for CMV antigens. According to an earlier analysis, most TCR beta V segments yielded productive rearrangements about 90% or about 30% of the time.

In the PCR, 60 Vbeta and 13 Jbeta primers were used. Repertoires were generated with immunoSEQ multiplex PCR, while TCRdb's copy carries only in-frame clones and drops some. Here the sample spans 160,000 or so clones, 77% being singletons. The germline gives CDR1 LNHDA, CDR2 SQIVND (reference sequence). The CDR3 totals 15 residues. The V gene lost 5 bases and the J gene lost 1 base, with 12 bases spanning the gap. This clone occurred once. The antigen remains unidentified. What was sequenced was PBMCs. The receptor comes from a man aged 30 to 45 in good health and CMV-seropositive. V and J are TRBV19 and TRBJ2-1; D ambiguous. The CDR3 loop is CASSPPPGSYNEQFF. CDR3 DNA: TGTGCCAGTAGTCCCCCTCCAGGTTCCTACAATGAGCAGTTCTTC.